The 23 T cell receptor beta chains reported below all come from one sample, sequenced in a study of blood T cell repertoires in COVID-19. TCRdb's copy holds only in-frame clones and misses some; the assay was immunoSEQ multiplex PCR. Of approximately 90,000 clones listed, about 80% are singletons. The sequencing input was peripheral blood. These TCRs come from a human donor in a cohort sampled during active COVID-19.

The rearrangement uses TRBV25-1 and TRBJ1-5, with D perhaps matching TRBD1 (5 bases). The CDR3 totals 16 residues. Looked up from germline, CDR1 is MGHDK and CDR2 is SYGVNS. The V end was cut by 1 base, the J end by 1 base, with 11 bases between. The CDR3: CASSEWGGKSNQPQHF. CDR3 sequence (DNA): TGTGCCAGCAGTGAATGGGGCGGTAAAAGCAATCAGCCCCAGCATTTT.

This chain uses TRBV12-3 or TRBV12-4 with TRBJ1-1; D may be TRBD1 (5 bases). This CDR3 comprises 13 residues. V was clipped by 2 bases and J by 6 bases, with 10 bases between them. CDR3 DNA: TGTGCCAGCAGTTTAAGCAGGGAGGCTGAAGCTTTCTTT. It is translated as CASSLSREAEAFF.

V usage is TRBV12-3 or TRBV12-4 and J usage is TRBJ2-7; D perhaps matches TRBD2 (6 bases). The CDR3 spans 13 residues. The V end was cut by 3 bases, the J end by 5 bases, with 11 bases between. The CDR3 sequence is CASSLAGLHEQYF. The CDR3, as DNA: TGTGCCAGCAGTTTGGCGGGACTCCACGAGCAGTACTTC.

The chain uses TRBV7-9 and TRBJ2-2, with D possibly TRBD2 on 5 matching bases. Trimming stripped 1 base from V and 7 bases from J, with 16 bases between. The V gene's germline CDR1 is SEHNR and CDR2 FQNEAQ (reference sequence). CDR3 size: 16 residues. For the CDR3, the DNA is TGTGCCAGCAGCTTAGACGGAATCCCCGGGGTCGGGGAGCTGTTTTTT. Its translation is CASSLDGIPGVGELFF. The full variable domain, with the rest looked up from reference TRBV7-9 and TRBJ2-2, is DTGVSQNPRHKITKRGQNVTFRCDPISEHNRLYWYRQTLGQGPEFLTYFQNEAQLEKSRLLSDRFSAERPKGSFSTLEIQRTEQGDSAMYLCASSLDGIPGVGELFFGEGSRLTVL.

The genes are TRBV15 and TRBJ1-2; no clear D gene. This CDR3 contains 14 residues. Per the germline V gene, CDR1 is LNHNV and CDR2 is YYDKDF (reference sequence). Trimming stripped 1 base from V and 1 base from J, with 7 bases between. The CDR3, as DNA: TGTGCCACCAGCAGAGTTACAAATAACTATGGCTACACCTTC. Its translation is CATSRVTNNYGYTF.

The CDR3 bases are TGTGCCTGGAGTGTAATGGGACAGGTAAATCAGCCCCAGCATTTT. Amino acid sequence: CAWSVMGQVNQPQHF. The rearrangement uses TRBV30 and TRBJ1-5, with 8 bases that match TRBD1. There are 15 residues in the CDR3. Germline CDR1 and CDR2: GTSNPN and SVGIG (reference sequence). V was pared by 0 bases and J by 4 bases, with 5 bases of the junction left unmatched.

This rearrangement joins TRBV18 to TRBJ2-1; weak D call: TRBD1 (6 bases). The V end lost 2 bases, the J end lost 9 bases, and 20 bases lay between the germline ends. The CDR3 loop spans 16 amino acids. Germline V gives CDR1 KGHSH, CDR2 LQKENI. The CDR3 region is CASSPVSQGVLGEQFF. The CDR3 DNA sequence: TGTGCCAGCTCACCAGTATCACAGGGAGTGTTGGGTGAGCAGTTCTTC.

This clone was detected only a few times. V usage is TRBV4-3 and J usage is TRBJ2-2; TRBD2 agrees at 11 bases. The CDR3 sequence is 20 residues long. Germline CDR1 LGHNA, CDR2 YSLEER. After removal of 0 bases from V and 0 bases from J, the junction contained 9 bases not matched to a gene. DNA of the CDR3: TGCGCCAGCAGCCAAGATTTGCTAGCGGGAGGTTTCGCGAACACCGGGGAGCTGTTTTTT. This translates into CASSQDLLAGGFANTGELFF.

The chain joins TRBV9 to TRBJ2-3; TRBD2 aligns across 8 bases. The CDR3 has 15 residues. Unmatched junction bases numbered 9, after V lost 3 bases and J lost 6 bases. CDR1 is SGDLS, CDR2 YYNGEE, per germline. CDR3 DNA sequence: TGTGCCAGCAGCGCATCCGGGACTAGTGCGGATACGCAGTATTTT. Its protein is CASSASGTSADTQYF.

This CDR3 is CASTLDSTYGYTF. The CDR3 bases are TGTGCCAGCACCCTAGACAGCACTTACGGCTACACCTTC. This sequence joins TRBV7-2 and TRBJ1-2; a weak D match, TRBD1 (5 bases). In germline, CDR1 is SGHTA, CDR2 FQGNSA. Trimming cost V 7 bases and J 8 bases, with 17 bases left between them. The CDR3 is 13 amino acids.

V gene TRBV3-1 (or the pseudogene TRBV3-2) combines with J gene TRBJ2-5; D is perhaps TRBD2 (6 bases). The CDR3 is 19 residues long. Germline V CDR1 and CDR2: LGHDT, YNNKEL (reference sequence). V lost 2 bases, J lost 1 base, and 23 bases lay in between. CDR3 coding DNA: TGTGCCAGCAGCCAATTTGCCGGTAGGCGCGGGGTTGGCCAAGAGACCCAGTACTTC. This gives the protein CASSQFAGRRGVGQETQYF.

The rearrangement joins TRBV5-6 to TRBJ1-2; 8 nucleotides line up with TRBD1. Germline V gene sequence: CDR1 SGHDT, CDR2 YYEEEE. The CDR3 runs 14 residues. V lost 2 bases, J lost 1 base, and 1 base stayed unmatched. CDR3 coding DNA: TGTGCCAGCAGCTTCACAGGGGGTAACTATGGCTACACCTTC. It encodes CASSFTGGNYGYTF.

The genes are TRBV18 and TRBJ2-4; unclear D gene. The V gene's germline CDR1 is KGHSH and CDR2 LQKENI. CDR3 length equals 18 residues. Trimming removed 2 bases at V and 0 bases at J, with 17 bases between. This CDR3 is CASSPFPRFLSAKNIQYF. The CDR3 coding sequence is TGTGCCAGCTCACCATTCCCCAGGTTTCTGTCAGCCAAAAACATTCAGTACTTC.

The chain carries TRBV2 and TRBJ2-2, with 8 nucleotides matching TRBD2. The V and J ends lost 5 bases and 6 bases, in that order; junction bases with no gene match: 5. In germline, CDR1 is SNHLY, CDR2 FYNNEI. The CDR3 contains 14 residues. CDR3 sequence: CASSFSGSAGELFF. CDR3 coding DNA: TGTGCCAGCAGTTTCAGCGGGAGTGCCGGGGAGCTGTTTTTT.

The chain joins TRBV19 to TRBJ2-1, with D tentatively TRBD2 (5 bases). The CDR3 is made up of 13 amino acids. Germline assignment: CDR1 LNHDA and CDR2 SQIVND (reference sequence). Trimming shortened V by 6 bases and J by 15 bases, and 21 bases separated the two germline ends. CDR3 coding DNA: TGTGCCAGTAGCCATACGGGGATAGATTTATGGTTCTTC. Encoded protein: CASSHTGIDLWFF. Looking up the rest from reference TRBV19 and TRBJ2-1 gives the full variable domain: DGGITQSPKYLFRKEGQNVTLSCEQNLNHDAMYWYRQDPGQGLRLIYYSQIVNDFQKGDIAEGYSVSREKKESFPLTVTSAQKNPTAFYLCASSHTGIDLWFFGPGTRLTVL.

The CDR3 DNA sequence: TGTGCCAGCAGCGCGACCTCGGGACACTCGGACAATGAGCAGTTCTTC. Encoded protein: CASSATSGHSDNEQFF. The V gene is TRBV9, the J gene TRBJ2-1, with D tentatively TRBD1 (6 bases). V was shortened by 3 bases and J by 5 bases, with 18 bases between the two germline ends. Per the germline V gene, CDR1 is SGDLS and CDR2 is YYNGEE. CDR3 length: 16 amino acids.

CDR3 sequence reads: CSVAGLAGVSDTQYF. Written as DNA, the CDR3 is TGCAGCGTAGCCGGACTAGCGGGAGTGTCAGATACGCAGTATTTT. The rearrangement uses TRBV29-1 and TRBJ2-3; 13 nucleotides line up with TRBD2. The CDR3 consists of 15 residues. V was clipped by 6 bases and J by 4 bases; unmatched bases: 7. Germline CDR1 and CDR2: SQVTM and ANQGSEA.

The chain combines TRBV28 with TRBJ1-2; tentative D call: TRBD1 (5 bases). Looked up from germline, CDR1 is MDHEN and CDR2 is SYDVKM. The CDR3 has 14 amino acids. Trimming pared 6 bases from V and 3 bases from J, leaving 14 bases between. The CDR3 DNA reads as TGTGCCAGCAGCCGTCCAGGGATCGACTATGGCTACACCTTC. Encoded protein: CASSRPGIDYGYTF.

This rearrangement joins TRBV30 to TRBJ1-2; D unclear. The CDR3 contains 15 residues. Germline CDR1 reads GTSNPN; CDR2 reads SVGIG (reference sequence). V lost 0 bases, J lost 2 bases, and 13 bases lay in between. CDR3 in amino acids: CAWSVPWRENYGYTF. CDR3 nucleotides: TGTGCCTGGAGTGTGCCTTGGAGGGAGAACTATGGCTACACCTTC.

V and J are TRBV18 and TRBJ1-1, with a possible D match to TRBD1 (5 bases). Deletions cut 4 bases from V and 4 bases from J, with 7 bases between. This CDR3 has 12 amino acids. Per germline, CDR1 KGHSH and CDR2 LQKENI. The CDR3 protein is CASSQQGTEAFF. CDR3 nucleotides: TGTGCCAGCTCACAGCAGGGCACTGAAGCTTTCTTT.

This chain links TRBV6-2 or TRBV6-3 with TRBJ2-6, with D possibly being TRBD1 (6 bases). Germline-derived CDR1 and CDR2 are MNHEY and SVGEGT. The V and J ends lost 8 bases and 4 bases respectively, with 21 bases between them. This CDR3 is 17 amino acids long. The CDR3 reads CASRFGTLGRGANVLTF. The CDR3 DNA is TGTGCCAGCCGTTTTGGGACACTGGGTAGGGGGGCCAACGTCCTGACTTTC.

The V and J genes are TRBV4-3 and TRBJ1-6, with D possibly matching TRBD1 (5 bases). Germline loops: CDR1 LGHNA, CDR2 YSLEER. Trimming took off 4 bases at V and 10 bases at J, with 17 bases between the two ends. This CDR3 has 15 residues. The chain's CDR3 is CASSLDGGGGSPLHF. CDR3 DNA: TGCGCCAGCAGCCTAGACGGCGGGGGGGGGTCACCCCTCCACTTT.

This clone was seen a single time. The chain joins TRBV6-5 to TRBJ1-5; D is undetermined. The CDR3 totals 13 residues. CDR1 is MNHEY, CDR2 SVGAGI, per germline. Trimming took off 8 bases at V and 0 bases at J, with 8 bases between the two ends. CDR3 in amino acids: CASRSFSNQPQHF. DNA of the CDR3: TGTGCCAGCCGGAGTTTTAGCAATCAGCCCCAGCATTTT.